The 5 T cell receptor beta chains given below trace back to one sample, sequenced in a study of cytomegalovirus exposure and HLA in healthy donors. Primers included in the PCR were 60 Vbeta and 13 Jbeta primers. Sequencing was performed with immunoSEQ multiplex PCR; in TCRdb, only in-frame clones are kept and a portion is missing. The table for this sample gives fewer than 130,000 clones. The sequenced material came from PBMCs. These receptors were taken from a man aged 50 to 59 in good health and CMV-seronegative.

The chain combines TRBV7-2 with TRBJ1-2; 8 nucleotides match TRBD1. The CDR3 is 14 residues long. With V trimmed by 1 base and J by 8 bases, 6 bases remained unmatched. Germline assignment: CDR1 SGHTA and CDR2 FQGNSA. CDR3 region: CASSLDHRDRGYTF. The CDR3 DNA follows: TGTGCCAGCAGCTTAGACCACCGGGACAGGGGCTACACCTTC.

The chain links TRBV7-2 to TRBJ1-4, with 9 bases identical to TRBD1. The length of the CDR3 is 15 residues. With 5 bases clipped from V and 7 bases from J, the junction kept 8 bases outside the gene matches. Germline loops: CDR1 SGHTA, CDR2 FQGNSA. The CDR3 bases are TGTGCCAGCAGCCCATGGACAGGGGAGGTTGAAAAACTGTTTTTT. Protein product: CASSPWTGEVEKLFF.

The V call is TRBV4-3, the J call TRBJ2-5; maybe TRBD2 (5 bases). With 5 bases removed from V and 4 bases from J, the gap between germline ends came to 14 bases. This CDR3 contains 14 residues. CDR1 LGHNA and CDR2 YSLEER come from the germline V gene. CDR3 DNA sequence: TGCGCCAGCAGCGTGGATCCCCGGGGAGAGACCCAGTACTTC. This translates into CASSVDPRGETQYF.

The chain carries TRBV5-1 and TRBJ2-1; a weak D match, TRBD2 (6 bases). V was shortened by 6 bases and J by 4 bases, with 17 bases between the two germline ends. Germline CDR1 SGHRS, CDR2 YFSETQ. The CDR3 sequence is 15 residues long. CDR3 region: CASTTGGLSYNEQFF. The CDR3 DNA sequence: TGCGCCAGCACCACCGGGGGACTTTCATACAATGAGCAGTTCTTC. The full variable domain, in which reference TRBV5-1 and TRBJ2-1 provide the parts outside the CDR3, is KAGVTQTPRYLIKTRGQQVTLSCSPISGHRSVSWYQQTPGQGLQFLFEYFSETQRNKGNFPGRFSGRQFSNSRSEMNVSTLELGDSALYLCASTTGGLSYNEQFFGPGTRLTVL.

The rearrangement uses TRBV7-8 and TRBJ1-2; tentative D call: TRBD1 (6 bases). Germline CDR1 and CDR2: SGHVS and FQNEAQ. Trimming removed 5 bases from V and 4 bases from J, with 14 bases in between. The CDR3 extends over 14 amino acids. CDR3 DNA sequence: TGTGCCAGCAGCCCGAGCCGGACAGTCTATGGCTACACCTTC. Protein sequence: CASSPSRTVYGYTF.